The sequence of this T cell receptor beta chain was determined in a study of shared clonotypes between healthy human individuals. Germline V CDR1 and CDR2: SGHRS, YFSETQ. There are 15 residues in the CDR3. Trimming at V came to 0 bases and at J to 12 bases, leaving 11 bases not matched to a gene. All of the donors resided in Nashville, Tennessee, and each was a Caucasian adult. This clone was seen a handful of times. At a deep level, the assay was run. Assay used: immunoSEQ multiplex PCR; TCRdb lists only in-frame clones, some missing. This table has fewer than 500,000 clones, 75% to 80% appearing once.

This chain joins TRBV5-1 and TRBJ2-1; 8 nucleotides line up with TRBD1. This TCR was recovered from a woman aged 35 to 49 in good health. Some clones in this sample may be carry-over from other donors' samples. Sequencing input: PBMCs. The CDR3 loop reads CASSLAGRQGTGQFF. The CDR3, as DNA: TGCGCCAGCAGCTTGGCCGGGAGACAGGGGACTGGGCAGTTCTTC. The full variable domain, rest sourced from reference TRBV5-1 and TRBJ2-1, is KAGVTQTPRYLIKTRGQQVTLSCSPISGHRSVSWYQQTPGQGLQFLFEYFSETQRNKGNFPGRFSGRQFSNSRSEMNVSTLELGDSALYLCASSLAGRQGTGQFFGPGTRLTVL.